The sequence of this T cell receptor beta chain was determined in a study of regulatory T cells in long-lasting Graves disease. Turning to the study itself: Graves' patients diagnosed newly had used antithyroid drugs under 3 months.

CDR3 size: 13 residues. The germline V gene encodes CDR1 DFQATT and CDR2 SNEGSKA (reference sequence). J lost 3 bases, V lost 8 bases, and 6 bases had no gene match. The authors built TCR beta libraries using iRepertoire HTBI primers and Arm-PCR of CDR3 regions. A single record per CDR3 protein comes from TCRdb applying MiXCR to the multiplex PCR reads. The sample yields 350,000 to 550,000 distinct CDR3 sequences, 11% to 15% seen once. Points from the study as a whole: Whereas new patients shared 800 to 1,000 public clonotypes, persistent patients shared more, at approximately 2,700.

Time point denoted: newly diagnosed GD, antithyroid drugs for less than 3 months. TCR sequences were obtained from RNA taken from PBMCs. Note on this clonotype: What it recognizes is unknown.

These sequences were also reported in another study, on T cells in Graves' hyperthyroidism and ophthalmopathy. That publication notes: Clinical symptoms, serum thyroxine, TRAb, thyroid ultrasound and orbital computed tomography informed diagnoses.

The source was peripheral blood mononuclear cells (PBMCs), collected at new diagnosis, from a patient treated with antithyroid drugs. V and J are TRBV20-1 and TRBJ1-5; 8 bases align to TRBD1. This TCR came from a woman aged 50 to 65 with Graves disease. CDR3 sequence (DNA): TGCAGTACAGGGGGGGATAACAATCAGCCCCAGCATTTT. Amino acid sequence: CSTGGDNNQPQHF.